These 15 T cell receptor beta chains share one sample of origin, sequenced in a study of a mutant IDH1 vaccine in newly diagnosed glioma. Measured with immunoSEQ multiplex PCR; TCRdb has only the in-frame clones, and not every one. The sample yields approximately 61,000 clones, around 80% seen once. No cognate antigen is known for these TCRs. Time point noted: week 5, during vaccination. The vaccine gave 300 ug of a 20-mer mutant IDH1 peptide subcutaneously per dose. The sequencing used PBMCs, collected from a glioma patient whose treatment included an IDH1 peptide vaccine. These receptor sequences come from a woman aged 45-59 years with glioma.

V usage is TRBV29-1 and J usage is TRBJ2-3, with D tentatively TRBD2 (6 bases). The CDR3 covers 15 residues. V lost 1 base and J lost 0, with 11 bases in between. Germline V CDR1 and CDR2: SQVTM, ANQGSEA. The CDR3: CSVEGTGLSTDTQYF. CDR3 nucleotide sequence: TGCAGCGTTGAAGGGACGGGACTCAGCACAGATACGCAGTATTTT.

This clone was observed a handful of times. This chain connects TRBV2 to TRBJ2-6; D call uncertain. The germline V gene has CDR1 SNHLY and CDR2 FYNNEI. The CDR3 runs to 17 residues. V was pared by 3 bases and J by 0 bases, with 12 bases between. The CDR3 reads CASSEMEISSGANVLTF. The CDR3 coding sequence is TGTGCCAGCAGTGAGATGGAGATTAGCTCTGGGGCCAACGTCCTGACTTTC.

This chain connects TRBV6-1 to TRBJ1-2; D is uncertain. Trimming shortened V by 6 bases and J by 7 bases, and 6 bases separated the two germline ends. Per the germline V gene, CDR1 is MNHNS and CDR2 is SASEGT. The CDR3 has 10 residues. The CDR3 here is CASRSLGYTF. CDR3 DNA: TGTGCCAGCAGGTCCCTTGGCTACACCTTC.

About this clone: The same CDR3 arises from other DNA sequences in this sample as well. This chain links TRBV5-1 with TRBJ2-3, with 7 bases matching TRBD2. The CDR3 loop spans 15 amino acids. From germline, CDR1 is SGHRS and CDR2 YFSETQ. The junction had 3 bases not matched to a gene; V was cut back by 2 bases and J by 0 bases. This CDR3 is CASSLAGPSTDTQYF. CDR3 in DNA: TGCGCCAGCAGCTTAGCGGGGCCTAGCACAGATACGCAGTATTTT.

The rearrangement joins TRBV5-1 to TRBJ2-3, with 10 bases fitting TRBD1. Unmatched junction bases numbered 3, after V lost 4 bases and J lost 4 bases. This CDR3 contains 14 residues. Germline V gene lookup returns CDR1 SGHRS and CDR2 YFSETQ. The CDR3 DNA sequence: TGCGCCAGCAGCCCAGGACAGGGGGCAGATACGCAGTATTTT. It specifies CASSPGQGADTQYF.

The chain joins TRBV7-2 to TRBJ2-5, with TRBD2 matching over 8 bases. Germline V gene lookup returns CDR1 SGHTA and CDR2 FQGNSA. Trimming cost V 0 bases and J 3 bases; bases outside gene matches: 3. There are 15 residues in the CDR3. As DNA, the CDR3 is TGTGCCAGCAGCTTAGCTCTACTAGCGGAAGAGACCCAGTACTTC. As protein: CASSLALLAEETQYF.

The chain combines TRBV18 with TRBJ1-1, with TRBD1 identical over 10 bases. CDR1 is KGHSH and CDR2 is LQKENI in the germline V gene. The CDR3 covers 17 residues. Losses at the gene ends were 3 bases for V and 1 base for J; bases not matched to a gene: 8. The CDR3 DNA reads TGTGCCAGCTCACCCACCTCGACAGGGGGCCCGAACACTGAAGCTTTCTTT. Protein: CASSPTSTGGPNTEAFF.

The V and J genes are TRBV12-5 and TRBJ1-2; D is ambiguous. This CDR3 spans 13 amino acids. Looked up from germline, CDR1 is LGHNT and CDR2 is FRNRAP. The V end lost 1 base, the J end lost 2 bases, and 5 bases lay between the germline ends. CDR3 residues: CASGLGVNYGYTF. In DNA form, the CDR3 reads TGTGCTAGTGGTTTGGGTGTAAACTATGGCTACACCTTC.

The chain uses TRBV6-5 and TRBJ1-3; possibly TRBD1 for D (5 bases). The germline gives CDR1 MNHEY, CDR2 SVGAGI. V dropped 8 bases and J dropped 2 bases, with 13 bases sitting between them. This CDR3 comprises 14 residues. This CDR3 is CASRSTGTGNTIYF. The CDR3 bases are TGTGCCAGCCGCTCAACAGGCACTGGAAACACCATATATTTT.

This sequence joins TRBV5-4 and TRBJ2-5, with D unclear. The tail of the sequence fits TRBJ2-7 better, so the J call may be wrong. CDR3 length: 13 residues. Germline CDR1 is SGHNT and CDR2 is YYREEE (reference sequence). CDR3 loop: CASSFGLSYEQYF. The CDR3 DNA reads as TGTGCCAGCAGCTTTGGGCTTTCCTACGAGCAGTACTTC.

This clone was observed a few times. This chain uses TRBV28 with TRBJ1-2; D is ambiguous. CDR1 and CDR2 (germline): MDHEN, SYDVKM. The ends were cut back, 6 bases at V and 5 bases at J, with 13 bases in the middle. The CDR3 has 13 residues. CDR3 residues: CASSARRAYGYTF. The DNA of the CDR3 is TGTGCCAGCAGCGCACGTAGAGCTTATGGCTACACCTTC.

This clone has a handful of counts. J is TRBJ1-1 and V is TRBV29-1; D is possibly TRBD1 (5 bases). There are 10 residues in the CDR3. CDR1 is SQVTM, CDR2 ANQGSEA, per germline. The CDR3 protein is CTAGATEAFF. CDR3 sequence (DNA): TGCACCGCCGGGGCGACTGAAGCTTTCTTT.

CDR3 loop: CASSPRSRESYF. Here the CDR3 DNA reads TGTGCCAGCAGTCCGCGGTCCCGAGAGTCGTACTTC. The genes are TRBV2 and TRBJ2-7; unclear D gene. V lost 5 bases and J 12 bases, leaving 17 bases between the germline ends. This CDR3 is built from 12 residues. Germline V CDR1 and CDR2: SNHLY, FYNNEI. Complete variable domain (other parts from reference TRBV2 and TRBJ2-7): EPEVTQTPSHQVTQMGQEVILRCVPISNHLYFYWYRQILGQKVEFLVSFYNNEISEKSEIFDDQFSVERPDGSNFTLKIRSTKLEDSAMYFCASSPRSRESYFGPGTRLTVT.

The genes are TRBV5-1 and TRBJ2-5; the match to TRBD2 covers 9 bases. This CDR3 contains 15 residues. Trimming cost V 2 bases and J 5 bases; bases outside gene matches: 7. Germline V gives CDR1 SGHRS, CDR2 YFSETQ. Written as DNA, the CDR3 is TGCGCCAGCAGCTTTAGCGGGGGTCCTCGGGAGACCCAGTACTTC. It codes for CASSFSGGPRETQYF.

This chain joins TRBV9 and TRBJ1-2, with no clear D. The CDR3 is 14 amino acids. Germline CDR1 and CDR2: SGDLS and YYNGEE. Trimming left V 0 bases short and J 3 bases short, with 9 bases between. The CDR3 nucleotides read TGTGCCAGCAGCGTAGGTACAGAATACTATGGCTACACCTTC. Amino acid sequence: CASSVGTEYYGYTF.